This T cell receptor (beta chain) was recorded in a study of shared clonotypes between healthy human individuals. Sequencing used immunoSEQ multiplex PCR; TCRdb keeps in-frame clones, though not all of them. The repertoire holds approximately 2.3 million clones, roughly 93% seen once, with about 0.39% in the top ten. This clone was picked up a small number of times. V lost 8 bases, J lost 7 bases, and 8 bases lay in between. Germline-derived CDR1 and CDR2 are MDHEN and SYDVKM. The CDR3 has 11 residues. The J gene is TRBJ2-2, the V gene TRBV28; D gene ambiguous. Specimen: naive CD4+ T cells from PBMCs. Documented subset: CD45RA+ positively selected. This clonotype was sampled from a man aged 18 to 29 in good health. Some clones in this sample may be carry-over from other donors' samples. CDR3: CASRLNGELFF. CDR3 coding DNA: TGTGCCAGCCGCTTAAACGGGGAGCTGTTTTTT.